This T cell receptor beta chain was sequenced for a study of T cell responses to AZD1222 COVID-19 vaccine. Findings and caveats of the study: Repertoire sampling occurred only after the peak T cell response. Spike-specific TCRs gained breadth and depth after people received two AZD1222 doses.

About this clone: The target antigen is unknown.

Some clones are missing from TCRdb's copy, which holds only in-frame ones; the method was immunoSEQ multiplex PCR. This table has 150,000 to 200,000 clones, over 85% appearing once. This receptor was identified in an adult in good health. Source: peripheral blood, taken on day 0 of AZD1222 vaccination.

This CDR3 reads CASSGIGGRSNQPQHF. CDR3 bases: TGTGCCAGCAGTGGAATCGGGGGTAGGAGCAATCAGCCCCAGCATTTT. The genes are TRBV2 and TRBJ1-5; a weak D match, TRBD1 (5 bases). Per germline, CDR1 SNHLY and CDR2 FYNNEI. V lost 4 bases, J lost 1 base, and 14 bases lay in between. The CDR3 length is 16 residues.